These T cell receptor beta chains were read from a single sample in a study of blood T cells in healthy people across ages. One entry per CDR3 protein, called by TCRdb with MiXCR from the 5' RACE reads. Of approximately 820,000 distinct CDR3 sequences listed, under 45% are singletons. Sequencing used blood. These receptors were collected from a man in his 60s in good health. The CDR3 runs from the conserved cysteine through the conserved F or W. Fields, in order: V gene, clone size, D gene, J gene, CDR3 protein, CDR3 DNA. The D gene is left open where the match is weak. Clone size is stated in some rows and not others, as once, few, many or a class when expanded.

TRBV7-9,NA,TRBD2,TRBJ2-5,CASSLTSGVYNEQYF,TGTGCCAGCAGCTTGACTAGCGGGGTATACAATGAGCAGTACTTC
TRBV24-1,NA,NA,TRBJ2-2,CATSDLKKGPGNTGELFF,TGTGCCACCAGTGATTTGAAGAAAGGCCCCGGAAACACCGGGGAGCTGTTTTTT
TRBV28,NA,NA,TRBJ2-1,CASSDPTRPNEQFF,TGTGCCAGCAGTGATCCGACTAGGCCGAATGAGCAGTTCTTC
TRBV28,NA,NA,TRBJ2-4,CASSLPGLAKNIQYF,TGTGCCAGCAGTTTACCAGGGCTGGCCAAAAACATTCAGTACTTC
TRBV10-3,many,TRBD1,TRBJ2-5,CAISDRVQETQYF,TGTGCCATCAGCGACAGGGTCCAAGAGACCCAGTACTTC
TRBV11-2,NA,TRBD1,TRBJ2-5,CASSSKTGPNRETQYF,TGTGCCAGCAGCTCCAAGACAGGGCCCAATCGGGAGACCCAGTACTTC
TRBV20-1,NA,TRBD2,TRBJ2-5,CSARSASGWETQYF,TGCAGTGCTAGATCCGCTAGCGGGTGGGAGACCCAGTACTTC
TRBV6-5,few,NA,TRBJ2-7,CASKMSQGPYEQYF,TGTGCCAGCAAAATGTCTCAGGGGCCCTACGAGCAGTACTTC
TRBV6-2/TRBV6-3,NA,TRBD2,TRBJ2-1,CASSYGPAGGDNEQFF,TGTGCCAGCAGTTACGGGCCGGCGGGGGGAGACAATGAGCAGTTCTTC
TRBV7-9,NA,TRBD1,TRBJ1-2,CATSYRDRGGGYTF,TGTGCCACCTCCTACCGGGACAGGGGTGGCGGCTACACCTTC
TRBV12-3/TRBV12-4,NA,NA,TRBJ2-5,CASRKAEQQETQYF,TGTGCCAGCAGAAAAGCGGAACAGCAAGAGACCCAGTACTTC
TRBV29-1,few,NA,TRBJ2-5,CSVEPQGSEETQYF,TGCAGCGTCGAGCCGCAGGGGTCCGAAGAGACCCAGTACTTC
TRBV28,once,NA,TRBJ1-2,CASSLLRNNGYTF,TGTGCCAGCAGTTTATTGCGGAACAACGGCTACACCTTC
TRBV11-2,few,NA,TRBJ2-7,CASSLFRGAGAYEQYF,TGTGCCAGCAGCTTATTTCGTGGGGCAGGGGCCTACGAGCAGTACTTC
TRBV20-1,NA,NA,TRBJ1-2,CSFDSYGYTF,TGCAGTTTCGACAGCTATGGCTACACCTTC
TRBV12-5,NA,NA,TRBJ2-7,CASGPTVYEQYF,TGTGCTAGTGGTCCAACGGTTTACGAGCAGTACTTC
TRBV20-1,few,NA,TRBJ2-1,CSAHNLSYNEQFF,TGCAGTGCTCACAACCTCTCCTACAATGAGCAGTTCTTC
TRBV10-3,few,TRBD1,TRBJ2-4,CAISSGGTTKNIQYF,TGTGCCATCAGTTCAGGGGGAACAACCAAAAACATTCAGTACTTC
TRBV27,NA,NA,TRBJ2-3,CASATGRSTDTQYF,TGTGCCAGCGCCACGGGGCGGAGCACAGATACGCAGTATTTT
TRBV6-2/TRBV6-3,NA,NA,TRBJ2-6,CASDKGFGANVLTF,TGTGCCAGCGACAAGGGGTTTGGGGCCAACGTCCTGACTTTC
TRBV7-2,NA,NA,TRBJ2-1,CASSSFRNEQFF,TGTGCCAGCAGCTCCTTTCGGAATGAGCAGTTCTTC
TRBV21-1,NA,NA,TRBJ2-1,CASSKKGIAATPYNEQFF,TGTGCCAGCAGCAAAAAGGGGATAGCGGCAACCCCCTACAATGAGCAGTTCTTC
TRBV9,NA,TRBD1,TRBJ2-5,CASSVADRQETQYF,TGTGCCAGCAGCGTAGCGGACAGGCAAGAGACCCAGTACTTC
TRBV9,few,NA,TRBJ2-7,CASSVGFESYEQYF,TGTGCCAGCAGCGTAGGTTTCGAATCCTACGAGCAGTACTTC
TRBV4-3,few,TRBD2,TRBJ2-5,CASSQDLVTSGADGPQETQYF,TGCGCCAGCAGCCAAGATCTCGTGACTAGCGGGGCGGACGGTCCTCAAGAGACCCAGTACTTC
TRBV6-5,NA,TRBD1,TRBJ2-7,CASRVFSRTGAYEQYF,TGTGCCAGCAGAGTCTTCTCCCGGACAGGAGCCTACGAGCAGTACTTC
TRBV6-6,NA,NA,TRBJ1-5,CASGGKHNQPQHF,TGTGCCAGCGGGGGGAAACACAATCAGCCCCAGCATTTT
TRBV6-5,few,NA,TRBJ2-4,CASSYSLQLAKNIQYF,TGTGCCAGCAGTTACTCGCTCCAGTTAGCCAAAAACATTCAGTACTTC
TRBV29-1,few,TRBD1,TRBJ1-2,CSVNTGATFHGYTF,TGCAGCGTTAATACAGGGGCTACCTTCCATGGCTACACCTTC
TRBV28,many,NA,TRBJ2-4,CAGGGSLREQYF,TGTGCCGGCGGCGGCAGCCTACGGGAGCAGTACTTC
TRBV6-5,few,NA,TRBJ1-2,CASSYSGAQGYTF,TGTGCCAGCAGTTACTCAGGGGCGCAAGGCTACACCTTC
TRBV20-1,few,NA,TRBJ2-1,CSAPRIGPDYNEQFF,TGCAGTGCCCCTCGAATAGGGCCGGACTACAATGAGCAGTTCTTC
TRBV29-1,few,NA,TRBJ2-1,CSSSLPGSYNEQFF,TGCAGCTCCTCCCTACCGGGCTCCTACAATGAGCAGTTCTTC
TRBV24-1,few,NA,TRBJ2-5,CATAGANQETQYF,TGTGCCACCGCGGGGGCGAACCAAGAGACCCAGTACTTC
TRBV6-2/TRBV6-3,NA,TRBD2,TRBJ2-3,CASSSDQGQSSSGLRCTQYF,TGTGCCAGCAGTTCAGACCAGGGCCAGAGTTCTAGCGGCCTACGGTGTACGCAGTATTTT
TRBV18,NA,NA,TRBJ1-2,CASSPSGRNYGYTF,TGTGCCAGCTCACCCTCAGGTCGAAACTATGGCTACACCTTC
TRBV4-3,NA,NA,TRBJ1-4,CASSQTPGHAATNEKLFF,TGCGCCAGCAGCCAGACTCCGGGACATGCTGCAACTAATGAAAAACTGTTTTTT
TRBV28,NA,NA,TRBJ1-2,CASSSSRGAEKELYGYTF,TGTGCCAGCAGCTCATCGAGGGGTGCGGAAAAGGAACTTTATGGCTACACCTTC
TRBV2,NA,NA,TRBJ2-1,CASSPYGDEQFF,TGTGCCAGCAGTCCCTACGGAGATGAGCAGTTCTTC
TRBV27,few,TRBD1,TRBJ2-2,CASSLRPDRSDTGELFF,TGTGCCAGCAGTTTACGCCCGGACAGGTCCGACACCGGGGAGCTGTTTTTT
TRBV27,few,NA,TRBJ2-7,CASSPRGDGTYEQYF,TGTGCCAGCAGTCCCAGGGGAGACGGGACCTACGAGCAGTACTTC
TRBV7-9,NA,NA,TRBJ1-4,CASSLRGRATNEKLFF,TGTGCCAGCAGCTTACGGGGCCGAGCAACTAATGAAAAACTGTTTTTT
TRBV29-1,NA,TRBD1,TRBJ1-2,CSVEVGTDYGYTF,TGCAGCGTTGAAGTGGGGACAGATTATGGCTACACCTTC
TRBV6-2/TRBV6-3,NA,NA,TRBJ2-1,CASGDRLYEQFF,TGTGCCAGCGGAGACCGACTCTACGAGCAGTTCTTC
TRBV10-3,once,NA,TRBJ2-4,CAIRSGGSSYGQYF,TGTGCCATCAGATCGGGGGGCTCCTCCTACGGGCAGTACTTC
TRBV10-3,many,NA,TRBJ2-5,CAIRGQGSHGETQYF,TGTGCCATCAGGGGCCAGGGGTCGCACGGTGAGACCCAGTACTTC
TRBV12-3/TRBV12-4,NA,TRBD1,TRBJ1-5,CASSLGPGGDQPQHF,TGTGCCAGCAGTTTGGGGCCAGGGGGGGATCAGCCCCAGCATTTT